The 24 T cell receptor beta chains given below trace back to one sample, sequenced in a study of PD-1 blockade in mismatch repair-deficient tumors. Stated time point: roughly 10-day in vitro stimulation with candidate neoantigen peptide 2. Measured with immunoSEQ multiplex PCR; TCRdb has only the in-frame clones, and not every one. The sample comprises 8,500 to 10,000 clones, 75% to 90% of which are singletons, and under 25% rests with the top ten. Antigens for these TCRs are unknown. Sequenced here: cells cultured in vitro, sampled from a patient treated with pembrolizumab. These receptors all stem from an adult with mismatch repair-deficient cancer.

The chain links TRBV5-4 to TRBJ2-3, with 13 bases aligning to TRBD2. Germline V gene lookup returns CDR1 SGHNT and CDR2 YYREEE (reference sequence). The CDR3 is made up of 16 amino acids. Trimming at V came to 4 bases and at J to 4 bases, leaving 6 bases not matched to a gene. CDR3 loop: CASSRGLAGVADTQYF. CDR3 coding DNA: TGTGCCAGCAGCCGCGGACTAGCGGGAGTGGCAGATACGCAGTATTTT.

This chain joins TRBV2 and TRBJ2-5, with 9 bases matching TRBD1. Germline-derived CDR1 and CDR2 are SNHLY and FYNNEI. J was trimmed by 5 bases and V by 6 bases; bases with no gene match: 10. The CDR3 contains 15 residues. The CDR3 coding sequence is TGTGCCAGCAGCTCCGGGACAGGGTTAATGGAGACCCAGTACTTC. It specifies CASSSGTGLMETQYF.

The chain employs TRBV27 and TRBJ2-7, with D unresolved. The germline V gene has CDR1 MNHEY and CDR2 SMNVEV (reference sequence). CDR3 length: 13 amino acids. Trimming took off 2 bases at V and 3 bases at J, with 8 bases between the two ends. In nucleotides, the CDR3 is TGTGCCAGCAGTTTAAACAGATACTACGAGCAGTACTTC. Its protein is CASSLNRYYEQYF.

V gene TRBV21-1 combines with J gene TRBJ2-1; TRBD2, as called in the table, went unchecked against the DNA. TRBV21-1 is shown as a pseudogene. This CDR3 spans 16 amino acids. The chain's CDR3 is CASSLTRERSYNEQFF. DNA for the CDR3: TGTGCCAGCAGCTTAACCCGGGAGCGGTCCTACAATGAGCAGTTCTTC.

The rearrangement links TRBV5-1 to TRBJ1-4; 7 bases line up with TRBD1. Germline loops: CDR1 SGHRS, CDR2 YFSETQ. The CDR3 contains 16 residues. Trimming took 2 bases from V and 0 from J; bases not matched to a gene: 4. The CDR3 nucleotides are TGCGCCAGCAGCTTACCCACAGGGGCAACTAATGAAAAACTGTTTTTT. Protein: CASSLPTGATNEKLFF.

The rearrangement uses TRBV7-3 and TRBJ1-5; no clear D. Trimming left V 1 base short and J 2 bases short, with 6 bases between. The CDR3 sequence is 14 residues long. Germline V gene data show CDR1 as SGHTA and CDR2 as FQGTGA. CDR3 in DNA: TGTGCCAGCAGCTTAAATCTAGGCAATCAGCCCCAGCATTTT. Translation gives CASSLNLGNQPQHF.

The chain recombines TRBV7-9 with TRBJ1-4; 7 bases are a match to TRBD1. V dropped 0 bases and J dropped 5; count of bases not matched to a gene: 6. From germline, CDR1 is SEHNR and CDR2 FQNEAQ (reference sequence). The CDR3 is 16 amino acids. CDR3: CASSLAMTGWNEKLFF. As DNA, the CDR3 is TGTGCCAGCAGCTTAGCCATGACAGGGTGGAATGAAAAACTGTTTTTT.

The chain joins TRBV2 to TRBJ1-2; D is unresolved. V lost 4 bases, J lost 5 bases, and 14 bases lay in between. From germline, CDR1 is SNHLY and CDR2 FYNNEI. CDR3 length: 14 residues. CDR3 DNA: TGTGCCAGCAGTGTTAACCGGGATGGTTATGGCTACACCTTC. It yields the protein CASSVNRDGYGYTF.

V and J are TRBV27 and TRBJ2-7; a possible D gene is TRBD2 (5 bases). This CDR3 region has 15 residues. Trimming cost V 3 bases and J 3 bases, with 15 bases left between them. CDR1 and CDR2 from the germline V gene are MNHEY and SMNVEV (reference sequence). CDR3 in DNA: TGTGCCAGCAGTTTCCGGGGTACACCCTACTACGAGCAGTACTTC. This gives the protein CASSFRGTPYYEQYF.

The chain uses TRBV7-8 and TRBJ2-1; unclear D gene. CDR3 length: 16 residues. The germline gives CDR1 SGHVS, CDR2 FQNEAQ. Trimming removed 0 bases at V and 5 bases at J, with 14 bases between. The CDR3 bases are TGTGCCAGCAGCTTAGCCGCGGCTCCCCCTGACAATGAGCAGTTCTTC. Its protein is CASSLAAAPPDNEQFF.

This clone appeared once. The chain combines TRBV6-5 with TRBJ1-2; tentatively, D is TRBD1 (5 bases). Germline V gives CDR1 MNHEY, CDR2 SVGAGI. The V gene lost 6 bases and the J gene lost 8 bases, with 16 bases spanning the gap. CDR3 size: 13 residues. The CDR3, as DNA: TGTGCCAGCAGCCTTCTGTCAGGGCGAGGCTACACCTTC. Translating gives CASSLLSGRGYTF.

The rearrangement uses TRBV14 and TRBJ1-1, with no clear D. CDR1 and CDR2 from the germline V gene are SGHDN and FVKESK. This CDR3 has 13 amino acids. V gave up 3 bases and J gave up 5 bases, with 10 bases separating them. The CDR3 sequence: CASSQDVSTEAFF. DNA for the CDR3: TGTGCCAGCAGCCAGGACGTCTCGACTGAAGCTTTCTTT.

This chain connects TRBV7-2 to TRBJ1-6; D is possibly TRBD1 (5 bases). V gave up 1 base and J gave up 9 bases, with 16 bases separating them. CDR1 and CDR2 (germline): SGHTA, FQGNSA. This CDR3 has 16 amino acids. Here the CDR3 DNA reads TGTGCCAGCAGCTTAGAGGCTCGGGGGATGAGTTCACCCCTCCACTTT. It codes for CASSLEARGMSSPLHF. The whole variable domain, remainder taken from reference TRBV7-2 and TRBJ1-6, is GAGVSQSPSNKVTEKGKDVELRCDPISGHTALYWYRQSLGQGLEFLIYFQGNSAPDKSGLPSDRFSAERTGGSVSTLTIQRTQQEDSAVYLCASSLEARGMSSPLHFGNGTRLTVT.

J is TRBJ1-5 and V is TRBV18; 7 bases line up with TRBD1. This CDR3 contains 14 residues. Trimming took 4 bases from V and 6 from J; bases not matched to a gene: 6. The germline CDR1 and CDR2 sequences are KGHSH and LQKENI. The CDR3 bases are TGTGCCAGCTCACGCGACAGGGTTGTTCAGCCCCAGCATTTT. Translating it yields CASSRDRVVQPQHF.

CDR3 in amino acids: CASSYPGTSGDEQFF. The CDR3 DNA reads as TGTGCCAGCAGCTATCCCGGGACTTCCGGCGATGAGCAGTTCTTC. This chain links TRBV7-3 with TRBJ2-1; tentative D call: TRBD2 (6 bases). CDR1 and CDR2 (germline): SGHTA, FQGTGA. The CDR3 is 15 residues long. Trimming stripped 4 bases from V and 8 bases from J, with 18 bases between.

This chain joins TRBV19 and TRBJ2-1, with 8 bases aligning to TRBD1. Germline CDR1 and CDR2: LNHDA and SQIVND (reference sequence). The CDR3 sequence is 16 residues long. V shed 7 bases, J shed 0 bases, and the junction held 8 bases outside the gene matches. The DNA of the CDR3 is TGTGCCAGTACGGACAGGGCCCTAAGCTCCTACAATGAGCAGTTCTTC. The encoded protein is CASTDRALSSYNEQFF.

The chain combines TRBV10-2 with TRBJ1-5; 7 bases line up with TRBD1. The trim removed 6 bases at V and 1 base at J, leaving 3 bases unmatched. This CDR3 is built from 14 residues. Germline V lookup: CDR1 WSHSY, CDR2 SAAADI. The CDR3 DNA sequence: TGCGCCAGCAGAGGGGGCTTGAGCAATCAGCCCCAGCATTTT. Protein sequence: CASRGGLSNQPQHF.

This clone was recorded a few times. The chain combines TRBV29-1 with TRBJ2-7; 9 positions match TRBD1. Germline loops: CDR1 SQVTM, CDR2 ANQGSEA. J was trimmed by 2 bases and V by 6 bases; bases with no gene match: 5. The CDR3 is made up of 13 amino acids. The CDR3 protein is CSVRTGAPYEQYF. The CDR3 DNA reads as TGCAGCGTACGGACAGGGGCCCCCTACGAGCAGTACTTC.

CDR3 nucleotide sequence: TGTGCCAGCAGCTTTATAACGGTAACTAATGGCTACACCTTC. It encodes CASSFITVTNGYTF. The J gene is TRBJ1-2, the V gene TRBV5-6; D ambiguous. CDR1 and CDR2 from the germline V gene are SGHDT and YYEEEE. The CDR3 consists of 14 residues. V gave up 2 bases and J gave up 6 bases, with 14 bases separating them.

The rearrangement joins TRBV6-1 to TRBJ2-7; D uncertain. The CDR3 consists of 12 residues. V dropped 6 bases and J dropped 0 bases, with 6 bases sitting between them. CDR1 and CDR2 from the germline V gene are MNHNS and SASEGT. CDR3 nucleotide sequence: TGTGCCAGCAGGAAGGACTCCTACGAGCAGTACTTC. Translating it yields CASRKDSYEQYF.

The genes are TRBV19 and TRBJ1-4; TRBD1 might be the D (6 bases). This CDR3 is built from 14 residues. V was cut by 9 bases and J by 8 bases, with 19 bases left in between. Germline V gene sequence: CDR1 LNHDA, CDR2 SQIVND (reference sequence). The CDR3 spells CARAHRVPYEKLFF. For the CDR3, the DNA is TGTGCCAGGGCCCACAGGGTCCCATACGAAAAACTGTTTTTT.

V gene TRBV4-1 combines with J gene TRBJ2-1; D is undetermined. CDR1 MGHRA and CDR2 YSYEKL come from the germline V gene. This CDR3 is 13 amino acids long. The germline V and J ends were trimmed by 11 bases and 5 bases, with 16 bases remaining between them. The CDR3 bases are TGCGCCTCCCTACGGCCAGGTCACAATGAGCAGTTCTTC. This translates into CASLRPGHNEQFF.

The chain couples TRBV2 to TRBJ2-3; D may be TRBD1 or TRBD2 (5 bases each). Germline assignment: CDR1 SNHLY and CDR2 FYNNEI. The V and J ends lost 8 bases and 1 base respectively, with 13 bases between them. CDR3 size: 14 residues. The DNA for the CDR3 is TGTGCCAGCGGGGGAGAACAGGGCACAGATACGCAGTATTTT. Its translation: CASGGEQGTDTQYF.

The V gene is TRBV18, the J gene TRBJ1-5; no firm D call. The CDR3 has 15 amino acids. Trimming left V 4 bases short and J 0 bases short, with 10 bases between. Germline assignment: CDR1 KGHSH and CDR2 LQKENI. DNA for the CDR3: TGTGCCAGCTCACTGGGCCGTATTAGCAATCAGCCCCAGCATTTT. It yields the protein CASSLGRISNQPQHF.